This is a list of T cell receptor beta chains from one sample in a study of T cell repertoires in cytomegalovirus infection. MiXCR, applied by TCRdb to the reads, yields one record per CDR3 protein. The sample consists of about 680,000 distinct CDR3 sequences, 20% to 25% of them appearing once. The specimen sequenced was CD8+ T cells from PBMCs. Receptors originate from a human donor in good health (CMV status not recorded). Some clones in this sample may be carry-over from other donors' samples. Each CDR3 is given with its conserved first and last residue. The order of the fields is J gene, clone size, V gene, D gene, CDR3 DNA, CDR3 protein. The D gene is left open where the match is weak. Clone size appears in some rows only: once, few, many, or a class for an expanded clone.

>TRBJ2-2|.|TRBV20-1|.
TGCAGTGCTACCTATTTCGTCTTAGACAACACCGGGGAGCTGTTTTTT
CSATYFVLDNTGELFF
>TRBJ1-5|.|TRBV25-1|TRBD1
TGTGCCAGCGGTTGGAGGGACAGGCAACAGCCCCAGCATTTT
CASGWRDRQQPQHF
>TRBJ2-6|.|TRBV29-1|.
TGCAGCGTTGGGACGGGGGCCAACGTCCTGACTTTC
CSVGTGANVLTF
>TRBJ2-7|few|TRBV5-4|.
TGTGCCAGCAGGGCCGGGACTTCAGAGCAGTACTTC
CASRAGTSEQYF
>TRBJ1-2|.|TRBV7-6|.
TGTGCCAGCAGCTTGAGGGGAGATAACTATGGCTACACCTTC
CASSLRGDNYGYTF
>TRBJ1-5|few|TRBV20-1|.
TGCAGTGCTATTCGGGACAAGGGCAATCAGCCCCAGCATTTT
CSAIRDKGNQPQHF
>TRBJ2-3|many|TRBV7-6|TRBD2
TGTGCCAGCAGCTTATCTAGCGGGGGGCTACTCACAGATACGCAGTATTTT
CASSLSSGGLLTDTQYF
>TRBJ2-7|many|TRBV12-3/TRBV12-4|.
TGTGCCAGCAGTCCTCGACCTACAGGGTACGAGCAGTACTTC
CASSPRPTGYEQYF
>TRBJ2-1|.|TRBV20-1|.
TGCAGTGAGGGCCGCACCTACAATGAGCAGTTCTTC
CSEGRTYNEQFF
>TRBJ2-1|many|TRBV7-9|TRBD2
TGTGCCAGCAGCTTAGCTTTGGGAAGGGGACTAGCGGCTCACAATGAGCAGTTCTTC
CASSLALGRGLAAHNEQFF
>TRBJ2-1|many|TRBV12-3/TRBV12-4|.
TGTGCCAGCAGTTTTTCCAGGTCCTACAATGAGCAGTTCTTC
CASSFSRSYNEQFF
>TRBJ2-5|.|TRBV15|TRBD1
TGTGTCACCAGCAGAGATCCAGGGGGCAGGGAGACCCAGTACTTC
CVTSRDPGGRETQYF
>TRBJ2-2|.|TRBV20-1|.
TGCAGTGCCGTCTGGAGAGGGGGAATAACGAACACCGGGGAGCTGTTTTTT
CSAVWRGGITNTGELFF
>TRBJ1-4|.|TRBV20-1|.
TGCAGTGCCCGGAGGAGGGGAACGGGTAATGAAAAACTGTTTTTT
CSARRRGTGNEKLFF
>TRBJ1-2|few|TRBV29-1|.
TGCAGTGCCAGAGGGGGTGCGCACCCAGATAACTATGGCTACACCTTC
CSARGGAHPDNYGYTF
>TRBJ2-7|many|TRBV7-8|.
TGTGCCAGCAGCTTAAACCAGGGATCCTACGAGCAGTACTTC
CASSLNQGSYEQYF
>TRBJ2-3|many|TRBV12-3/TRBV12-4|TRBD2
TGTGCCAGCGCTAGCGGGTACACAGATACGCAGTATTTT
CASASGYTDTQYF
>TRBJ2-3|.|TRBV4-1|.
TGCGCCAGCAGCCTCCCGAATAGTGATACGCAGTATTTT
CASSLPNSDTQYF
>TRBJ1-5|many|TRBV7-9|.
TGTGCCAGCAGCGAGGGAGGCAATCAGCCCCAGCATTTT
CASSEGGNQPQHF
>TRBJ2-7|.|TRBV7-7|TRBD1
TGTGCTAGCAGCTTAGGGGGGACAGGGGACTACGAGCAGTACTTC
CASSLGGTGDYEQYF
>TRBJ2-4|few|TRBV7-9|.
TGTGCCAGCAGCTTCCAGGACGGACGAAAAAACATTCAGTACTTC
CASSFQDGRKNIQYF
>TRBJ1-5|once|TRBV20-1|TRBD1
TGCAGTGCTAGAGGGGACAGGACTGGGACTTATAGCAATCAGCCCCAGCATTTT
CSARGDRTGTYSNQPQHF
>TRBJ2-4|.|TRBV7-9|TRBD1
TGTGCCAGCAGCGCCCGACAGGGGGGGACTTCCAAAAACATTCAGTACTTC
CASSARQGGTSKNIQYF
>TRBJ1-2|few|TRBV28|.
TGTGCCAGCAGTTTATCCGAGGACTATGGCTACACCTTC
CASSLSEDYGYTF
>TRBJ1-1|.|TRBV5-1|.
TGCGCCAGCAGCTTTCTTCAGGGCGGAGAGGATGAAGCTTTCTTT
CASSFLQGGEDEAFF
>TRBJ2-2|.|TRBV7-6|TRBD1
TGTGCCAGCAGCCTTTGGGACAGGGGATCCACCGGGGAGCTGTTTTTT
CASSLWDRGSTGELFF
>TRBJ2-7|many|TRBV7-2|TRBD1
TGTGCCAGCAGGAGGGACAGGGAACACTACGAGCAGTACTTC
CASRRDREHYEQYF
>TRBJ1-3|.|TRBV6-2/TRBV6-3|.
TGTGCCAGCAACTCGCGGGGTTATGGAAACACCATATATTTT
CASNSRGYGNTIYF
>TRBJ2-1|.|TRBV6-1|.
TGTGCCAGCAGTGAGATCGGGCCTCCGTACAATGAGCAGTTCTTC
CASSEIGPPYNEQFF
>TRBJ2-6|.|TRBV28|TRBD2
TGCGCCAGCAGCTTTGGATATCTAGCGGGGCCATCCTCTGGGGCCAACATCCTGACTTTC
CASSFGYLAGPSSGANILTF